The following is a T cell receptor (beta chain) sequence with its context. Its target is not known. The length of the CDR3 is 13 residues. Trimming took off 5 bases at V and 2 bases at J, with 9 bases between the two ends. Germline CDR1 is ENHRY and CDR2 is SYGVKD. These data come from a study of T cells in Graves' hyperthyroidism and ophthalmopathy. Overall study context: Peripheral blood draws took place at initial diagnosis, ahead of any treatment.

Study results and limitations: Ophthalmopathy and stable hyperthyroidism were separated by a 13 V-J model.

From RNA transcripts, TCR beta CDR3 regions were amplified. Using the HTBI primer set, a first-round RT-PCR was run on the TCR CDR3. Via MiXCR, TCRdb re-called the multiplex PCR reads, giving one row per CDR3 protein. In the table there are approximately 530,000 distinct CDR3 sequences, 15% to 20% of which are singletons. The receptor was derived from a man aged 35-49 years with Graves' ophthalmopathy. The specimen was blood. The V gene is TRBV10-3, the J gene TRBJ1-1; D remains ambiguous. The CDR3 nucleotides read TGTGCCATCAGTACGAAAGGCAACACTGAAGCTTTCTTT. It yields the protein CAISTKGNTEAFF.